Listed below are T cell receptor beta chains from one sample, sequenced in a study of shared clonotypes between healthy human individuals. Repertoires were generated with immunoSEQ multiplex PCR, while TCRdb's copy carries only in-frame clones and drops some. The sample lists about 1.5 million clones; 98% were seen once. Sequenced: naive CD4+ T cells sorted from blood. The receptors here all came from a man aged 30-40 years in good health. CDR3s leave out the opening cysteine and the closing phenylalanine or tryptophan. Each record gives: J gene, V gene, CDR3 protein.

>TRBJ2-7|TRBV11-2
ASSFRGGYYEQY
>TRBJ1-2|TRBV19
ASSIRTARWGYT
>TRBJ2-7|TRBV6-1
ASGERYEQY
>TRBJ2-5|TRBV30
AGLEGGETQY
>TRBJ2-2|TRBV30
AWKSTGELF
>TRBJ2-5|TRBV2
ASKLDTLQETQY
>TRBJ2-4|TRBV5-1
ASRAGGAGDIQY
>TRBJ1-2|TRBV7-9
ASSLADRLTGYT
>TRBJ2-1|TRBV6-5
ASKRALSYNEQF
>TRBJ2-1|TRBV30
AWSGSSMSEQF
>TRBJ1-3|TRBV5-5
ASRPWTNSGNTIY
>TRBJ2-3|TRBV5-4
ASSMGGARTDTQY
>TRBJ2-5|TRBV5-1
ASSQWGRGETQY
>NA|TRBV5-6
ASSLQVGEQY
>TRBJ2-1|TRBV19
ASSIVILAGEGGYNEQF
>TRBJ2-7|TRBV11-1
ASSLGSGTASYEQY
>TRBJ2-7|TRBV9
ASSTRLGASYEQY
>TRBJ2-1|TRBV19
ASSLLAGEGGEQF
>TRBJ2-3|TRBV7-9
ASSTGGGSTDTQY
>TRBJ1-4|TRBV7-9
ASSLARQNEKLF
>TRBJ2-5|TRBV5-8
ASSSRQGGQETQY
>TRBJ1-2|TRBV5-1
ASSTDISGYT
>TRBJ2-1|TRBV15
ATSRDVARDEQF
>TRBJ2-7|TRBV5-4
ASMVGAGGRNEQY
>TRBJ2-1|TRBV29-1
SFLRASSYNEQF
>TRBJ2-2|TRBV5-4
ASTSVRGELF
>TRBJ2-5|TRBV4-3
ASSQARGWETQY
>TRBJ1-1|TRBV7-2
ASALAGDTEAF
>TRBJ2-1|TRBV25-1
ASSDMGEQF
>TRBJ2-3|TRBV2
ASRKEGASTDTQY
>TRBJ2-7|TRBV18
ASSPDRGNNYEQY
>TRBJ1-2|TRBV29-1
SVDRGRKYGYT
>TRBJ2-4|TRBV7-9
ASGPTGGLAKNIQY
>TRBJ2-2|TRBV7-9
ASRAYSGTGGHGELF
>TRBJ2-7|TRBV7-2
ASSSRDRGMYEQY
>TRBJ2-7|TRBV25-1
ARIRELYEQY
>TRBJ2-2|TRBV6-1
ASSKRPLNTGELF
>TRBJ2-3|TRBV5-1
ASSFRTGGGTDTQY
>TRBJ2-3|TRBV15
ATSLGVTGLDTQY
>TRBJ2-5|TRBV7-6
ASSLLALGLAGETQY
>TRBJ2-5|TRBV5-4
ASSPPSGLQETQY
>TRBJ2-2|TRBV19
ASKAKETGAGGSIGELF
>TRBJ2-5|TRBV6-5
ASTEGRRETQY
>TRBJ2-7|TRBV5-1
ASSLTSIPYEQY
>TRBJ1-1|TRBV7-6
ASSLATGGDTEAF
>TRBJ2-2|TRBV19
ASSISTSSTGELF
>TRBJ1-5|TRBV18
ASSLGTGKVANQPQH
>TRBJ1-3|TRBV11-2
ASSLVATIY
>TRBJ2-2|TRBV5-1
ASSLWGTSGANTGELF
>TRBJ2-1|TRBV19
ASSIVTFGNEQF
>TRBJ2-4|TRBV19
ASRLAGAKNIQY
>TRBJ1-1|TRBV7-9
ASSWEGNTEAF
>TRBJ2-1|TRBV5-1
ASSEELAGGNEQF
>TRBJ2-2|TRBV29-1
SVAGTSGRALDTGELF